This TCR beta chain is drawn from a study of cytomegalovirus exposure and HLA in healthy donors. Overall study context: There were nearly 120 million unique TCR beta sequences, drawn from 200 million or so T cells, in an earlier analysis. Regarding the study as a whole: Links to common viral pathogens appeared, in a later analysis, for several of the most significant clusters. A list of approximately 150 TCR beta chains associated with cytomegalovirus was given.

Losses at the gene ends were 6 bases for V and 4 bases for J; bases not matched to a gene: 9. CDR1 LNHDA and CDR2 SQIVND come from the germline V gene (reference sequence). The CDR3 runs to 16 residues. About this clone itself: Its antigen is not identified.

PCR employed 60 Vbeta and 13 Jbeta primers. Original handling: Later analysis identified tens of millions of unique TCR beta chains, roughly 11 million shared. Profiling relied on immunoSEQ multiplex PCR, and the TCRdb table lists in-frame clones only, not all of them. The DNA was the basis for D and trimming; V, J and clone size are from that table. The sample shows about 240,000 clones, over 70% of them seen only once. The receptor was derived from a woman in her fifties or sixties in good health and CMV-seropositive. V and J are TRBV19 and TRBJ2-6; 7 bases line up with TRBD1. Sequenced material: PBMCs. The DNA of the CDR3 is TGTGCCAGTAGCTCGGCGACAGGGAGAGGGGCCAACGTCCTGACTTTC. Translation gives CASSSATGRGANVLTF.